This T cell receptor (beta chain) was sequenced during a study of shared clonotypes between healthy human individuals. CD45RO-negative cells were positively selected for CCR7, leaving out terminally differentiated effector memory CD45RA+ cells. Donors were healthy HIV-negative adults without recently reported acute infections or vaccinations. The V gene end was trimmed by 3 bases and the J gene end by 2 bases; junction bases not matched to a gene: 4. Germline CDR1 reads SGHTA; CDR2 reads FQGNSA. This CDR3 contains 17 residues. Each cell subset's genomic DNA was divided evenly among several immunoSEQ plates. In the source study's methods: ImmunoSEQ yielded junction-only sequences lacking quality scores, so filtering differed. Sequencing used immunoSEQ multiplex PCR; TCRdb keeps in-frame clones, though not all of them. The V and J calls and clone size come from that table; D and trimming were worked out from the DNA. The sample gives 800,000 to 950,000 clones, just over 95% of which show up once; less than 0.25% is in the top ten.

Sequenced input: naive CD8+ T cells sorted from blood. The clonotype originates from a man aged 25 to 40 in good health. The V call is TRBV7-2, the J call TRBJ2-1, with 13 bases matching TRBD2. The CDR3 coding sequence is TGTGCCAGCAGCTTTAGACTAGCGGGAGGTACCTACAATGAGCAGTTCTTC. Its translation: CASSFRLAGGTYNEQFF.